This record covers a single T cell receptor beta chain. Antigen: not known. Trimming removed 0 bases at V and 5 bases at J, with 10 bases between. The CDR3 is 14 residues long. The V gene's germline CDR1 is MNHEY and CDR2 SMNVEV (reference sequence). The data derive from a study of cytomegalovirus exposure and HLA in healthy donors. Study observations and caveats: Roughly uniform sequencing depth across donors was assumed, possibly incorrectly. Listed as cytomegalovirus-associated were roughly 180 TCR beta chains.

Use of 60 Vbeta and 13 Jbeta primers characterized the PCR. Assay: immunoSEQ multiplex PCR; the TCRdb copy retains only in-frame clones and omits some. The sample lists under 150,000 clones, more than 70% occurring once. The sequence came from a male donor in good health and CMV-seropositive. The chain recombines TRBV27 with TRBJ1-1, with D hard to call. Input material: PBMCs. The CDR3 here is CASSLSRVETEAFF. CDR3 nucleotide sequence: TGTGCCAGCAGTTTATCGCGGGTCGAGACTGAAGCTTTCTTT.